Listed here are 32 T cell receptor beta chains from one sample, sequenced in a study of liver allograft versus peripheral blood T cells. About the research overall: The study compared liver allograft T cell receptor repertoires against peripheral blood repertoires of liver transplant recipients.

MiXCR, applied by TCRdb to the reads, yields one record per CDR3 protein. The table shows about 7,800 distinct CDR3 sequences, with roughly 15% occurring only once. These TCRs come from a human patient who had a liver transplant. Part of the T cell pool may stem from the graft donor.

Turning to this clonotype: This may come from a read error, since a much larger clone is one base off. The rearrangement links TRBV27 to TRBJ2-5, with D possibly being TRBD2 (5 bases). Trimming shortened V by 5 bases and J by 4 bases, and 14 bases separated the two germline ends. Per the germline V gene, CDR1 is MNHEY and CDR2 is SMNVEV (reference sequence). The CDR3 is 14 amino acids. The CDR3 DNA sequence: TGTGCCAGCAGTCTCACCTCCGGGGTAGAGACCCAGTACTTC. This codes for CASSLTSGVETQYF.

This clonotype was recorded many times. This chain uses TRBV20-1 with TRBJ1-2, with no clear D. The V and J ends lost 2 bases and 2 bases respectively, with 21 bases between them. CDR1 DFQATT and CDR2 SNEGSKA come from the germline V gene (reference sequence). This CDR3 spans 17 amino acids. The CDR3 DNA is TGCAGTGCTAGACCCCTGAACTTGGGCACCGTCAACTATGGCTACACCTTC. This gives the protein CSARPLNLGTVNYGYTF.

In its sample, this clonotype ranks as medium-sized. The chain carries TRBV27 and TRBJ1-1; D is ambiguous. This CDR3 contains 15 residues. V was clipped by 4 bases and J by 0 bases, with 12 bases between them. CDR1 is MNHEY and CDR2 is SMNVEV in the germline V gene (reference sequence). CDR3 sequence: CASSSRTAMNTEAFF. CDR3 DNA: TGTGCCAGCAGTTCCCGCACGGCGATGAACACTGAAGCTTTCTTT.

This clonotype rates as medium-sized. The chain has TRBV19 and TRBJ1-3; 9 nucleotides line up with TRBD1. Germline trimming cut 10 bases from V and 3 bases from J; bases unmatched to any gene: 7. Looked up from germline, CDR1 is LNHDA and CDR2 is SQIVND (reference sequence). The CDR3 is made up of 14 amino acids. CDR3 DNA sequence: TGTGCCACAATGGACAGGGGTAATGGAAACACCATATATTTT. Translated, it gives CATMDRGNGNTIYF.

The chain is built from TRBV6-1 and TRBJ1-2; 11 bases are shared with TRBD1. After removal of 0 bases from V and 2 bases from J, the junction contained 2 bases not matched to a gene. The CDR3 loop spans 16 amino acids. Germline CDR1 is MNHNS and CDR2 is SASEGT. CDR3 DNA sequence: TGTGCCAGCAGTGAAGCGCGGGACAGGGGGAACTATGGCTACACCTTC. This translates into CASSEARDRGNYGYTF.

In its sample, this clonotype ranks as medium-sized. The chain links TRBV18 to TRBJ1-1; no reliable D call. Trimming took 4 bases from V and 0 from J, leaving 9 bases between them. The CDR3 is 14 amino acids. Germline lookup yields CDR1 KGHSH and CDR2 LQKENI. The DNA of the CDR3 is TGTGCCAGCTCACTGATGGGGTTGAACACTGAAGCTTTCTTT. This sequence encodes CASSLMGLNTEAFF.

This clonotype is categorized as medium-sized. J is TRBJ2-1 and V is TRBV7-9; 9 bases agree with TRBD2. CDR1 is SEHNR, CDR2 FQNEAQ, per germline (reference sequence). The CDR3 has 15 amino acids. V lost 4 bases, J lost 2 bases, and 3 bases stayed unmatched. CDR3 in DNA: TGTGCCAGCAGCTCGGGACTAGCAACCTACAATGAGCAGTTCTTC. Translated, it gives CASSSGLATYNEQFF.

This clonotype was observed a handful of times. The chain employs TRBV9 and TRBJ2-2; TRBD2 agrees at 13 bases. The CDR3 contains 16 residues. The J segment lost 5 bases and the V segment lost 6 bases, leaving 7 bases of the junction unmatched. Germline V gene lookup returns CDR1 SGDLS and CDR2 YYNGEE. CDR3 coding DNA: TGTGCCAGCACCTTCACTAGCGGGGGGGGAACCGGGGAGCTGTTTTTT. Translated, it gives CASTFTSGGGTGELFF. Based on the CDR3 plus reference TRBV9 and TRBJ2-2, the full variable domain is DSGVTQTPKHLITATGQRVTLRCSPRSGDLSVYWYQQSLDQGLQFLIQYYNGEERAKGNILERFSAQQFPDLHSELNLSSLELGDSALYFCASTFTSGGGTGELFFGEGSRLTVL.

This sequence joins TRBV20-1 and TRBJ2-3; no clear D gene. V was pared by 6 bases and J by 0 bases, with 10 bases between. Germline CDR1 DFQATT, CDR2 SNEGSKA (reference sequence). This CDR3 contains 13 residues. The CDR3 protein is CSATDTSTDTQYF. The CDR3 nucleotides read TGCAGTGCGACTGACACTAGCACAGATACGCAGTATTTT.

The genes are TRBV2 and TRBJ1-2; a possible D gene is TRBD1 (6 bases). V was shortened by 6 bases and J by 4 bases, with 15 bases between the two germline ends. Germline assignment: CDR1 SNHLY and CDR2 FYNNEI. CDR3 length: 14 residues. The CDR3 is CASRFSGQSYGYTF. The CDR3 nucleotides are TGTGCCAGCAGGTTCTCTGGACAGTCCTATGGCTACACCTTC.

This clonotype has at least ten counts. The V gene is TRBV19, the J gene TRBJ1-4; tentatively, D is TRBD1 (5 bases). The ends were cut back, 8 bases at V and 8 bases at J, with 15 bases in the middle. Germline V CDR1 and CDR2: LNHDA, SQIVND (reference sequence). The CDR3 spans 13 residues. The CDR3 DNA sequence: TGTGCCAGTTCTAACTTTAGGGGAGAAAAACTGTTTTTT. It encodes CASSNFRGEKLFF.

The genes are TRBV3-1 and TRBJ1-2, with D uncertain. Trimming cost V 4 bases and J 3 bases, with 9 bases left between them. CDR1 and CDR2 (germline): LGHDT, YNNKEL (reference sequence). This CDR3 has 13 residues. CDR3 residues: CASSLSTYYGYTF. CDR3 nucleotide sequence: TGTGCCAGCAGCCTATCGACCTACTATGGCTACACCTTC.

Turning to this clonotype: One base away lies a much larger clone, so this may be a sequencing read error. As DNA, the CDR3 is TGTGCCAGCAGATGGACTATCGGGGCGAGCTCCTACGAGCAGTACTTC. It translates to CASRWTIGASSYEQYF. The gene calls are TRBV6-5 and TRBJ2-7; possibly TRBD2 for D (6 bases). V shed 6 bases and J shed 0 bases, with 18 bases lying between them. Germline values: CDR1 MNHEY, CDR2 SVGAGI. The CDR3 has 16 amino acids.

Judged by abundance, this clonotype is medium-sized. The DNA of the CDR3 is TGTGCCAGCAGTTACCCCGGGACAGGGTATGGCTACACCTTC. Translated, it gives CASSYPGTGYGYTF. The rearrangement uses TRBV6-6 and TRBJ1-2, with 9 bases matching TRBD1. Germline assignment: CDR1 MNHNY and CDR2 SVGAGI (reference sequence). V trimming: 2 bases; J trimming: 5 bases; junction bases outside the gene matches: 3. The length of the CDR3 is 14 residues.

This clonotype was seen more than once but under ten times. V and J are TRBV25-1 and TRBJ1-3, with 7 bases fitting TRBD1. This CDR3 has 15 amino acids. Unmatched junction bases numbered 0, after V lost 1 base and J lost 0 bases. Germline CDR1 is MGHDK and CDR2 is SYGVNS. The CDR3 nucleotides read TGTGCCAGCAGTGAATCAGGGGGCTCTGGAAACACCATATATTTT. Protein sequence: CASSESGGSGNTIYF.

The V and J genes are TRBV20-1 and TRBJ2-7, with 10 bases matching TRBD2. Losses at the gene ends were 1 base for V and 0 bases for J; bases not matched to a gene: 6. Germline CDR1 and CDR2: DFQATT and SNEGSKA (reference sequence). This CDR3 comprises 16 residues. CDR3 region: CSARALAGSSSYEQYF. In nucleotides, the CDR3 is TGCAGTGCTAGAGCACTAGCGGGGTCGAGCTCCTACGAGCAGTACTTC.

The genes are TRBV12-3 or TRBV12-4 and TRBJ1-3; D unresolved. The ends were cut back, 1 base at V and 1 base at J, with 5 bases in the middle. The CDR3 covers 14 residues. The CDR3 DNA reads TGTGCCAGCAGTTTAGGACAATCTGGAAACACCATATATTTT. Its translation: CASSLGQSGNTIYF.

This clonotype was counted between two and nine times. The V gene is TRBV20-1, the J gene TRBJ1-2, with D possibly being TRBD1 (6 bases). This CDR3 region has 12 residues. With 3 bases removed from V and 8 bases from J, the gap between germline ends came to 13 bases. CDR1 is DFQATT, CDR2 SNEGSKA, per germline (reference sequence). In DNA, the CDR3 is TGCAGTGCTAGGGCGACAGGCGGGGGCTACACCTTC. Protein sequence: CSARATGGGYTF.

In its sample, this clonotype is medium-sized. This rearrangement joins TRBV19 to TRBJ1-1, with 12 nucleotides matching TRBD1. This CDR3 is built from 14 residues. V shed 9 bases and J 5 bases; nucleotides not matched to a gene: 7. Germline CDR1 and CDR2: LNHDA and SQIVND (reference sequence). The CDR3 DNA sequence: TGTGCCAGCAACCCGGGACAGGGGGCGACTGAAGCTTTCTTT. Amino acids: CASNPGQGATEAFF.

This clonotype was seen many times. The chain recombines TRBV5-1 with TRBJ1-2, with D possibly being TRBD1 (6 bases). This CDR3 comprises 17 residues. Trimming took 3 bases from V and 3 from J, leaving 21 bases between them. CDR1 SGHRS and CDR2 YFSETQ come from the germline V gene. The CDR3 reads CASSSSSDRGADYGYTF. The CDR3 DNA is TGCGCCAGCAGCTCCTCCTCAGATCGGGGGGCCGACTATGGCTACACCTTC.

This clonotype showed up many times. V gene TRBV7-6 combines with J gene TRBJ1-3; D call uncertain. Germline-derived CDR1 and CDR2 are SGHVS and FNYEAQ. The CDR3 spans 14 residues. V was cut by 1 base and J by 0 bases, with 4 bases left in between. The CDR3 DNA reads as TGTGCCAGCAGCTTAGAGTTCTCTGGAAACACCATATATTTT. Its translation: CASSLEFSGNTIYF.

Regarding this clonotype: A read error is possible here, since a much larger clone lies one base away. This rearrangement joins TRBV11-1 to TRBJ2-2, with TRBD1 matching 8 bases. The CDR3 is 15 residues long. Germline V lookup: CDR1 SGHAT, CDR2 FQDESV (reference sequence). The CDR3 loop is CASSPRDRNIGELFF. In DNA, the CDR3 is TGTGCCAGCAGCCCAAGGGACAGGAACATCGGGGAGCTGTTTTTT.

This clonotype is deemed medium-sized. V gene TRBV18 combines with J gene TRBJ1-2; D unclear. The V end was cut by 2 bases, the J end by 7 bases, with 11 bases between. The CDR3 totals 13 residues. Germline CDR1 KGHSH, CDR2 LQKENI. The CDR3 DNA sequence: TGTGCCAGCTCACCAAGCCAAAGGAGTGGCTACACCTTC. As protein: CASSPSQRSGYTF.

This clonotype turned up a few times. The chain has TRBV7-2 and TRBJ2-3; D ambiguous. Germline lookup yields CDR1 SGHTA and CDR2 FQGNSA. V was shortened by 6 bases and J by 1 base, with 5 bases between the two germline ends. The CDR3 contains 12 residues. CDR3 DNA: TGTGCCAGCAGGGCTGGCACAGATACGCAGTATTTT. Translating it yields CASRAGTDTQYF.

About this clonotype: This may stem from a read error, because a much larger clone lies one nucleotide away. V gene TRBV6-5 combines with J gene TRBJ2-7; 14 bases line up with TRBD2. There are 15 residues in the CDR3. CDR1 MNHEY and CDR2 SVGAGI come from the germline V gene. Written as DNA, the CDR3 is TGTGCCAGCAGCCGGGGACTAGCGGGGGTCTACGAGCGGTACTTC. This encodes CASSRGLAGVYERYF.

This clonotype is termed medium-sized (0.01 to 0.1%). V is TRBV6-5 and J is TRBJ1-6; tentatively, D is TRBD1 (5 bases). V was shortened by 0 bases and J by 0 bases, with 9 bases between the two germline ends. Germline V lookup: CDR1 MNHEY, CDR2 SVGAGI. CDR3 size: 17 residues. This CDR3 reads CASSYSGPTSYNSPLHF. In DNA, the CDR3 is TGTGCCAGCAGTTACTCGGGACCGACCTCCTATAATTCACCCCTCCACTTT.

This sequence joins TRBV20-1 and TRBJ2-3; TRBD2 might be the D (6 bases). The germline V gene encodes CDR1 DFQATT and CDR2 SNEGSKA (reference sequence). This CDR3 region has 11 residues. Between the trimmed V and J ends, which lost 7 bases and 6 bases, there was a span of 11 bases. CDR3 protein: CSGLGVDTQYF. In DNA, the CDR3 is TGCAGTGGACTAGGGGTCGATACGCAGTATTTT.

The chain links TRBV12-5 to TRBJ2-7; D ambiguous. The CDR3 is 14 residues long. V gave up 5 bases and J gave up 3 bases, with 14 bases separating them. From germline, CDR1 is LGHNT and CDR2 FRNRAP. CDR3 DNA sequence: TGTGCTAGTGGTCTACAAACAGCCTTCTACGAGCAGTACTTC. As protein: CASGLQTAFYEQYF.

This clonotype is labeled as medium-sized. The rearrangement joins TRBV12-3 or TRBV12-4 to TRBJ1-1, with D maybe TRBD1 (5 bases). V shed 10 bases and J shed 10 bases, with 16 bases lying between them. This CDR3 has 11 amino acids. The CDR3 sequence: CAIERGRRAFF. The CDR3, as DNA: TGTGCCATTGAGAGGGGCCGAAGAGCTTTCTTT.

V gene TRBV5-1 combines with J gene TRBJ2-7; no definite D call. Trimming shortened V by 0 bases and J by 4 bases, and 14 bases separated the two germline ends. Germline V lookup: CDR1 SGHRS, CDR2 YFSETQ. The CDR3 is 15 amino acids. The CDR3 sequence is CASSLVLAEGYEQYF. DNA of the CDR3: TGCGCCAGCAGCTTGGTCTTGGCAGAAGGTTACGAGCAGTACTTC.

This clonotype was seen a few times. The rearrangement joins TRBV20-1 to TRBJ1-3, with TRBD1 as a possible D gene (6 bases). This CDR3 has 14 amino acids. The V gene's germline CDR1 is DFQATT and CDR2 SNEGSKA (reference sequence). The germline V and J ends were trimmed by 5 bases and 3 bases, with 14 bases remaining between them. The CDR3 protein is CSARPDSGGNTIYF. The CDR3 region has the DNA TGCAGTGCTCGACCGGACAGCGGTGGAAACACCATATATTTT.

In this sample, this clonotype turned up a few times. The V gene is TRBV20-1, the J gene TRBJ1-5; 7 bases map to TRBD1. The CDR3 runs 15 residues. Germline CDR1 and CDR2: DFQATT and SNEGSKA (reference sequence). V was pared by 6 bases and J by 0 bases, with 8 bases of the junction left unmatched. The CDR3 DNA reads TGCAGTGCGAAACAGGGGACGACTAGCAATCAGCCCCAGCATTTT. As protein: CSAKQGTTSNQPQHF.